Below, one T cell receptor (beta chain) is given with its context. As yet, its antigen is unknown. These data come from a study of beta chain features in type 1 diabetes. Findings and limits, study-wide: Equally in patients and controls, PCR might preferentially amplify shorter templates. In every one of the four CD4+ subsets, TCRB CDR3s were moderately but significantly shorter in Type 1 diabetes patients. There was no resolution here of whether HLA type influences TCRB rearrangement.

The authors reverse transcribed all of the isolated RNA, so sequencing captured expressed TCRB transcripts. Clones were sequenced by immunoSEQ multiplex PCR, and TCRdb holds only the in-frame ones, with some missing. The sample records 600,000 or so clones, around 12% being singletons. The CDR3 covers 16 residues. V lost 2 bases, J lost 5 bases, and 8 bases stayed unmatched. CDR1 is SGHRS and CDR2 is YFSETQ in the germline V gene. Sorting with CD45RO/CCR7/CD25/CD127/CD95/CD27 yielded naive, central memory, regulatory and stem-like memory CD4+ cells. The authors obtained over 95% purity in all sorted populations.

This clonotype was sampled from a man aged 25 to 40 with type 1 diabetes. The rearrangement joins TRBV5-1 to TRBJ1-1; TRBD1 matches 11 bases. Sequenced material: naive CD4+ T cells from blood. This CDR3 reads CASSFWTGGGRTEAFF. CDR3 nucleotides: TGCGCCAGCAGCTTTTGGACAGGGGGCGGACGGACTGAAGCTTTCTTT.